Each of the 29 T cell receptor beta chains below was sequenced from the same sample in a study of regulatory and conventional T cells in breast cancer. TCRdb passed the PCR reads through MiXCR, listing each CDR3 protein once. The sample lists roughly 15,000 distinct CDR3 sequences; around 30% were seen once. Specimen: conventional T cells from blood. These TCRs come from a female donor in good health.

This clonotype was observed once. The gene calls are TRBV7-9 and TRBJ1-6; TRBD1 is a possible D gene (5 bases). Per germline, CDR1 SEHNR and CDR2 FQNEAQ (reference sequence). Between the trimmed V and J ends, which lost 5 bases and 10 bases, there was a span of 15 bases. The CDR3 has 14 residues. The CDR3 loop is CASSQGRGNSPLHF. The DNA for the CDR3 is TGTGCCAGCAGCCAGGGCCGGGGGAACTCACCCCTCCACTTT.

The rearrangement uses TRBV12-3 or TRBV12-4 and TRBJ2-3; 8 bases fit TRBD2. Trimming at V came to 4 bases and at J to 6 bases, leaving 6 bases not matched to a gene. CDR3 length: 14 amino acids. The CDR3 nucleotides read TGTGCCAGCAGTTCCGGGACTAGGGCCGATACGCAGTATTTT. The encoded protein is CASSSGTRADTQYF.

This clonotype was found many times. This chain connects TRBV20-1 to TRBJ1-2, with TRBD1 identical over 9 bases. Germline V gene sequence: CDR1 DFQATT, CDR2 SNEGSKA (reference sequence). This CDR3 has 13 residues. The V and J ends lost 2 bases and 8 bases, in that order; junction bases with no gene match: 6. CDR3 bases: TGCAGTGCTAGAAGGGACAGGGTGATCGGCTACACCTTC. Translation: CSARRDRVIGYTF.

DNA of the CDR3: TGTGCCAGCAGCTTAGATGAGGGGTGGGACACTGAAGCTTTCTTT. Translating gives CASSLDEGWDTEAFF. V usage is TRBV7-9 and J usage is TRBJ1-1; tentatively, D is TRBD1 (5 bases). The CDR3 covers 15 residues. Trimming removed 1 base at V and 3 bases at J, with 12 bases between. Germline V gene data show CDR1 as SEHNR and CDR2 as FQNEAQ (reference sequence).

The rearrangement joins TRBV5-6 to TRBJ2-1; possible D gene TRBD2, 6 bases. V lost 5 bases to trimming and J lost 8 bases, with 17 bases between them. The CDR3 length is 14 residues. CDR1 is SGHDT and CDR2 is YYEEEE in the germline V gene. The CDR3 reads CASSLPGLSYEQFF. In DNA form, the CDR3 reads TGTGCCAGCAGTTTACCGGGACTTTCATATGAGCAGTTCTTC.

The V and J genes are TRBV12-3 or TRBV12-4 and TRBJ2-1; 14 nucleotides match TRBD2. CDR3 length equals 19 residues. V trimming: 6 bases; J trimming: 1 base; junction bases outside the gene matches: 11. The CDR3 DNA reads TGTGCCAGCAGCCCGGGACTAGCGGGAGTCGATAGGTCCTACAATGAGCAGTTCTTC. It is translated as CASSPGLAGVDRSYNEQFF.

In the case of this clonotype: A junction end diverges from the germline sequence, so it may reflect a read error. This chain uses TRBV7-9 with TRBJ1-6; a weak D match, TRBD1 (5 bases). Germline CDR1 and CDR2: SEHNR and FQNEAQ (reference sequence). This CDR3 is 15 amino acids long. Here the CDR3 DNA reads TGTGCCAGCAGCTGGGGGGTCTCCTATAATTCACCCTTCCACTTT. It encodes CASSWGVSYNSPFHF.

The table lists this clonotype with a few counts. The genes are TRBV5-1 and TRBJ2-4; perhaps TRBD1 as D (7 bases). Trimming took off 0 bases at V and 3 bases at J, with 13 bases between the two ends. The V gene's germline CDR1 is SGHRS and CDR2 YFSETQ. The length of the CDR3 is 16 residues. In nucleotides, the CDR3 is TGCGCCAGCAGCTTGGTGCAGGGGGGCCGCAAAAACATTCAGTACTTC. It codes for CASSLVQGGRKNIQYF.

The chain joins TRBV2 to TRBJ2-1; 9 bases map to TRBD1. Germline trimming cut 7 bases from V and 8 bases from J; bases unmatched to any gene: 6. CDR1 and CDR2 from the germline V gene are SNHLY and FYNNEI. The CDR3 consists of 13 residues. The CDR3 loop is CASTLGQGDEQFF. The CDR3 DNA sequence: TGTGCCAGCACATTGGGACAGGGCGATGAGCAGTTCTTC.

This clonotype has more than one count but fewer than ten. This chain connects TRBV29-1 to TRBJ1-1; D gene ambiguous. CDR3 length equals 13 residues. Between the trimmed V and J ends, which lost 4 bases and 0 bases, there was a span of 9 bases. Germline lookup yields CDR1 SQVTM and CDR2 ANQGSEA. The CDR3 nucleotides read TGCAGCGTTGGATCGGATTTGAACACTGAAGCTTTCTTT. This gives the protein CSVGSDLNTEAFF.

A remark on this clonotype: Sequence at one end of the junction differs from germline and may be a read error. The CDR3 protein is CAGSNLPTSGRSYNEQFF. In DNA, the CDR3 is TGTGCCGGCAGCAACCTCCCGACTAGCGGGAGATCCTACAATGAGCAGTTCTTC. The chain employs TRBV7-9 and TRBJ2-1; 12 bases align to TRBD2. This CDR3 is 18 amino acids long. The germline gives CDR1 SEHNR, CDR2 FQNEAQ (reference sequence).

V usage is TRBV5-1 and J usage is TRBJ2-7; D uncertain. Trimming took 4 bases from V and 1 from J, leaving 12 bases between them. Germline V gene data show CDR1 as SGHRS and CDR2 as YFSETQ. This CDR3 is built from 14 residues. The chain's CDR3 is CASSLRHPSYEQYF. CDR3 in DNA: TGCGCCAGCAGCCTTCGACACCCTTCCTACGAGCAGTACTTC.

CDR3 protein: CSARASAGGQPQHF. The CDR3 nucleotides read TGCAGTGCTAGAGCCTCAGCCGGGGGACAGCCCCAGCATTTT. The chain has TRBV20-1 and TRBJ1-5, with D tentatively TRBD1 (5 bases). This CDR3 has 14 amino acids. CDR1 DFQATT and CDR2 SNEGSKA come from the germline V gene (reference sequence). Trimming left V 1 base short and J 7 bases short, with 14 bases between.

This clonotype has a handful of counts. This chain uses TRBV6-5 with TRBJ1-2; 11 nucleotides line up with TRBD1. With V trimmed by 5 bases and J by 5 bases, 10 bases remained unmatched. The CDR3 has 16 residues. CDR1 is MNHEY and CDR2 is SVGAGI in the germline V gene. CDR3 sequence: CASSKGTGGPYYGYTF. CDR3 in DNA: TGTGCCAGCAGTAAAGGGACAGGGGGTCCATATTATGGCTACACCTTC.

This clonotype was detected only a few times. The CDR3 loop reads CASSFAWNTEAFF. CDR3 DNA: TGTGCCAGCAGCTTCGCTTGGAACACTGAAGCTTTCTTT. The chain links TRBV7-2 to TRBJ1-1; D unclear. Germline V gene sequence: CDR1 SGHTA, CDR2 FQGNSA. The CDR3 sequence is 13 residues long. Trimming cost V 3 bases and J 1 base, with 6 bases left between them.

The J gene is TRBJ2-2, the V gene TRBV3-1; D is unclear. Germline V gene data show CDR1 as LGHDT and CDR2 as YNNKEL (reference sequence). The V end was cut by 3 bases, the J end by 3 bases, with 5 bases between. This CDR3 region has 13 residues. The CDR3 reads CASSHGDTGELFF. The CDR3 nucleotides are TGTGCCAGCAGCCATGGGGACACCGGGGAGCTGTTTTTT. Together with reference TRBV3-1 and TRBJ2-2, the CDR3 gives the full variable domain: DTAVSQTPKYLVTQMGNDKSIKCEQNLGHDTMYWYKQDSKKFLKIMFSYNNKELIINETVPNRFSPKSPDKAHLNLHINSLELGDSAVYFCASSHGDTGELFFGEGSRLTVL.

The count of this clonotype is one. The rearrangement uses TRBV7-2 and TRBJ2-5, with D possibly called TRBD1 or TRBD2 (6 bases each). V was pared by 1 base and J by 7 bases, with 13 bases between. Looked up from germline, CDR1 is SGHTA and CDR2 is FQGNSA. The CDR3 is made up of 14 amino acids. The CDR3 bases are TGTGCCAGCAGCTTAGATGAGGGGGGAGGGACCCAGTACTTC. Amino acids: CASSLDEGGGTQYF.

Relative to its sample, this clonotype is medium-sized. The chain has TRBV12-3 or TRBV12-4 and TRBJ2-1; TRBD2 matches at 8 bases. V gave up 5 bases and J gave up 4 bases; unmatched junction bases: 7. The CDR3 extends over 15 amino acids. The CDR3 nucleotides are TGTGCCAGCAGTCTAAGCGGGAGAGATTACAATGAGCAGTTCTTC. It specifies CASSLSGRDYNEQFF.

This clonotype was counted a single time. The chain carries TRBV7-9 and TRBJ2-1; D is possibly TRBD2 (6 bases). Germline V gives CDR1 SEHNR, CDR2 FQNEAQ (reference sequence). The V gene lost 6 bases and the J gene lost 6 bases, with 21 bases spanning the gap. This CDR3 is built from 16 residues. The DNA for the CDR3 is TGTGCCAGCAGAATCGCGGCGGGAAGGCCCTGCAATGAGCAGTTCTTC. It encodes CASRIAAGRPCNEQFF. Together with reference TRBV7-9 and TRBJ2-1, the CDR3 gives the full variable domain: DTGVSQNPRHKITKRGQNVTFRCDPISEHNRLYWYRQTLGQGPEFLTYFQNEAQLEKSRLLSDRFSAERPKGSFSTLEIQRTEQGDSAMYLCASRIAAGRPCNEQFFGPGTRLTVL.

This clonotype has a handful of counts. The rearrangement uses TRBV2 and TRBJ2-7, with 15 bases matching TRBD2. Germline assignment: CDR1 SNHLY and CDR2 FYNNEI. V lost 8 bases and J lost 8; bases outside the gene matches: 10. This CDR3 has 15 residues. The DNA for the CDR3 is TGTGCCAGCCGACCGTTGGGGACTAGCGGGGGGAAGCAGTACTTC. The encoded protein is CASRPLGTSGGKQYF.

The CDR3 sequence is CASSQVAGESNQPQHF. CDR3 nucleotide sequence: TGTGCCAGCAGCCAAGTGGCAGGGGAGAGCAATCAGCCCCAGCATTTT. The chain combines TRBV4-2 with TRBJ1-5; tentatively, D is TRBD1 (6 bases). Germline V gene sequence: CDR1 LGHNA, CDR2 YNFKEQ. The CDR3 extends over 16 amino acids. Trimming took 1 base from V and 1 from J, leaving 11 bases between them.

V usage is TRBV4-2 and J usage is TRBJ2-2; D is perhaps TRBD1 (5 bases). Trimming pared 0 bases from V and 5 bases from J, leaving 7 bases between. The CDR3 totals 14 residues. Germline CDR1 is LGHNA and CDR2 is YNFKEQ. The CDR3 region is CASSQDRQTGELFF. The CDR3, as DNA: TGTGCCAGCAGCCAAGATCGACAGACCGGGGAGCTGTTTTTT.

This clonotype was detected only a few times. The rearrangement uses TRBV12-3 or TRBV12-4 and TRBJ1-2; 7 positions match TRBD1. The CDR3 covers 14 residues. V dropped 11 bases and J dropped 4; count of bases not matched to a gene: 13. The CDR3 reads CAVRDSPAGYGYTF. The CDR3, as DNA: TGTGCCGTCCGGGACAGCCCCGCGGGCTATGGCTACACCTTC.

J is TRBJ1-2 and V is TRBV6-5; TRBD1 aligns across 9 bases. The CDR3 consists of 15 residues. Germline V gene lookup returns CDR1 MNHEY and CDR2 SVGAGI. Trimming removed 0 bases from V and 3 bases from J; junction bases left unmatched: 2. The CDR3 here is CASSYSTGGYYGYTF. The CDR3 bases are TGTGCCAGCAGTTACTCGACAGGGGGGTACTATGGCTACACCTTC.

The chain couples TRBV7-9 to TRBJ2-3, with 8 bases lining up with TRBD1. Trimming took 4 bases from V and 4 from J; bases not matched to a gene: 4. The CDR3 length is 14 residues. Per germline, CDR1 SEHNR and CDR2 FQNEAQ (reference sequence). CDR3 DNA: TGTGCCAGCAGCTCGGAGGGACAGGCAGATACGCAGTATTTT. Encoded protein: CASSSEGQADTQYF.

The CDR3 region has the DNA TGTGCCAGCAGTTACGACAGGACGGGATCCTACGAGCAGTACTTC. It codes for CASSYDRTGSYEQYF. V and J are TRBV6-5 and TRBJ2-7, with D possibly matching TRBD1 (6 bases). V lost 2 bases and J lost 1, with 12 bases in between. Germline V CDR1 and CDR2: MNHEY, SVGAGI. The CDR3 has 15 amino acids.

This clonotype was detected a few times. The chain uses TRBV4-1 and TRBJ2-7; TRBD2 matches 8 bases. The CDR3 totals 19 residues. CDR1 is MGHRA, CDR2 YSYEKL, per germline. The J segment lost 4 bases and the V segment lost 0 bases, leaving 17 bases of the junction unmatched. Here the CDR3 DNA reads TGCGCCAGCAGCCAAGATACCCTGTCTCTTGGGACTAGGCTTTACGAGCAGTACTTC. Translating gives CASSQDTLSLGTRLYEQYF.

The V and J genes are TRBV20-1 and TRBJ2-1; 8 bases match TRBD1. Unmatched junction bases numbered 10, after V lost 3 bases and J lost 9 bases. The CDR3 totals 14 residues. Germline CDR1 DFQATT, CDR2 SNEGSKA (reference sequence). CDR3 coding DNA: TGCAGTGCTAGGGGTTCAGGCAGGGGGCCTGAGCAGTTCTTC. As protein: CSARGSGRGPEQFF.

Concerning this clonotype: The conserved phenylalanine or tryptophan is not found at the CDR3 terminus, so this likely reflects a read error. The chain is built from TRBV12-3 or TRBV12-4 and TRBJ1-2; D is possibly TRBD1 (5 bases). There are 15 residues in the CDR3. With 5 bases removed from V and 3 bases from J, the gap between germline ends came to 16 bases. CDR3 amino acids: CASSTGTDRHYGYTS. CDR3 DNA: TGTGCCAGCAGTACCGGGACGGATCGGCACTATGGCTACACCTCC.